The 24 T cell receptor beta chains below all came from one sample that was sequenced in a study of OX40 agonist ivuxolimab in advanced cancers. TCRdb's copy holds only in-frame clones and misses some; the assay was immunoSEQ multiplex PCR. The sample records 70,000 to 80,000 clones, 75% to 90% being singletons. The input for sequencing was CD4+ or CD8+ T cells sorted from blood, taken in a trial of the OX40 agonist ivuxolimab. The receptors originated from an adult with an advanced solid tumor such as melanoma, head and neck, liver or kidney cancer.

The V and J genes are TRBV6-5 and TRBJ1-1; D is uncertain. Germline V CDR1 and CDR2: MNHEY, SVGAGI. The ends were cut back, 2 bases at V and 0 bases at J, with 10 bases in the middle. This CDR3 region has 15 residues. This chain's CDR3 is CASSYSRIMNTEAFF. CDR3 nucleotide sequence: TGTGCCAGCAGTTACAGCAGAATAATGAACACTGAAGCTTTCTTT.

This clone occurred once. CDR3 residues: CASSATETGNTIYF. The CDR3 DNA reads TGTGCCAGCTCAGCGACCGAAACTGGAAACACCATATATTTT. This rearrangement joins TRBV18 to TRBJ1-3, with no clear D. With 5 bases removed from V and 2 bases from J, the gap between germline ends came to 10 bases. The CDR3 loop spans 14 amino acids. Germline-derived CDR1 and CDR2 are KGHSH and LQKENI.

V is TRBV19 and J is TRBJ1-1; no firm D call. Germline V gene lookup returns CDR1 LNHDA and CDR2 SQIVND (reference sequence). V lost 4 bases to trimming and J lost 2 bases, with 5 bases between them. The CDR3 is 12 residues long. CDR3 protein: CASSTINTEAFF. The CDR3 DNA reads TGTGCCAGTAGTACAATAAACACTGAAGCTTTCTTT.

The gene calls are TRBV18 and TRBJ1-5; D call uncertain. The CDR3 is 15 residues long. V lost 3 bases and J lost 2, with 11 bases in between. Germline V gene sequence: CDR1 KGHSH, CDR2 LQKENI. CDR3 protein: CASSPQSEGNQPQHF. In DNA, the CDR3 is TGTGCCAGCTCACCTCAGTCAGAAGGCAATCAGCCCCAGCATTTT.

This clone has just a few counts. J is TRBJ2-3 and V is TRBV5-1; TRBD2 matches at 9 bases. The CDR3 contains 17 residues. Germline V gene data show CDR1 as SGHRS and CDR2 as YFSETQ. With 4 bases clipped from V and 2 bases from J, the junction kept 11 bases outside the gene matches. CDR3 nucleotides: TGCGCCAGCAGCCGAAGTAGCGGGAGTGGCCTCACAGATACGCAGTATTTT. It specifies CASSRSSGSGLTDTQYF.

The chain recombines TRBV7-8 with TRBJ1-6, with no clear D. Trimming took off 5 bases at V and 0 bases at J, with 8 bases between the two ends. Per germline, CDR1 SGHVS and CDR2 FQNEAQ. The CDR3 is 15 residues long. This CDR3 reads CASSPWVSYNSPLHF. In DNA, the CDR3 is TGTGCCAGCAGCCCCTGGGTCTCCTATAATTCACCCCTCCACTTT. The whole variable domain, filled in from reference TRBV7-8 and TRBJ1-6, reads GAGVSQSPRYKVAKRGQDVALRCDPISGHVSLFWYQQALGQGPEFLTYFQNEAQLDKSGLPSDRFFAERPEGSVSTLKIQRTQQEDSAVYLCASSPWVSYNSPLHFGNGTRLTVT.

This chain joins TRBV7-9 and TRBJ2-5; D is possibly TRBD1 (6 bases). This CDR3 spans 15 amino acids. The V end lost 5 bases, the J end lost 5 bases, and 18 bases lay between the germline ends. CDR1 and CDR2 from the germline V gene are SEHNR and FQNEAQ (reference sequence). The CDR3, as DNA: TGTGCCAGCAGCCAGATCACAGGGTCTCAGGAGACCCAGTACTTC. This encodes CASSQITGSQETQYF.

To note about this clone: Other DNA sequences of this sample code for an identical CDR3. The V and J genes are TRBV30 and TRBJ2-7; 10 bases map to TRBD2. From germline, CDR1 is GTSNPN and CDR2 SVGIG (reference sequence). V was pared by 7 bases and J by 1 base, with 7 bases of the junction left unmatched. This CDR3 is 14 amino acids long. The CDR3 sequence: CAFKPGLASYEQYF. Written as DNA, the CDR3 is TGTGCCTTTAAACCGGGACTAGCGTCCTACGAGCAGTACTTC.

The chain carries TRBV6-1 and TRBJ2-1; the match to TRBD1 covers 7 bases. Germline V gene sequence: CDR1 MNHNS, CDR2 SASEGT. The CDR3 runs 14 residues. The V segment lost 7 bases and the J segment 4 bases; nucleotides outside the gene matches: 7. In DNA, the CDR3 is TGTGCCAGCAACAGGGGTAGGTCGTACAATGAGCAGTTCTTC. Residues: CASNRGRSYNEQFF.

The chain couples TRBV19 to TRBJ2-3; TRBD1 matches at 7 bases. Germline lookup yields CDR1 LNHDA and CDR2 SQIVND (reference sequence). CDR3 size: 16 residues. V was pared by 9 bases and J by 0 bases, with 12 bases of the junction left unmatched. The CDR3 region is CASYPRTGTSTDTQYF. As DNA, the CDR3 is TGTGCCAGCTATCCTCGGACAGGTACTAGCACAGATACGCAGTATTTT.

V and J are TRBV7-8 and TRBJ2-4, with D possibly TRBD2 on 6 matching bases. Germline assignment: CDR1 SGHVS and CDR2 FQNEAQ. The CDR3 has 16 residues. The V gene lost 1 base and the J gene lost 0 bases, with 10 bases spanning the gap. CDR3 in DNA: TGTGCCAGCAGCTTAGGGGGGGAACTAGCCAAAAACATTCAGTACTTC. Protein: CASSLGGELAKNIQYF.

The gene calls are TRBV2 and TRBJ2-7; D gene ambiguous. Germline CDR1 is SNHLY and CDR2 is FYNNEI. The length of the CDR3 is 14 residues. Trimming took 4 bases from V and 2 from J, leaving 12 bases between them. This chain's CDR3 is CASSGAAPPYEQYF. The CDR3 DNA is TGTGCCAGCAGTGGAGCAGCCCCCCCCTACGAGCAGTACTTC.

The V gene is TRBV19, the J gene TRBJ2-6; no firm D call. The germline gives CDR1 LNHDA, CDR2 SQIVND (reference sequence). Deletions cut 8 bases from V and 0 bases from J, with 5 bases between. This CDR3 region has 13 residues. The CDR3 spells CASESSGANVLTF. CDR3 nucleotides: TGTGCCAGTGAGAGCTCTGGGGCCAACGTCCTGACTTTC.

The chain combines TRBV10-3 with TRBJ2-2, with 7 bases that match TRBD1. V shed 3 bases, J shed 5 bases, and the junction held 6 bases outside the gene matches. CDR1 is ENHRY, CDR2 SYGVKD, per germline. CDR3 length: 15 residues. The CDR3 DNA reads TGTGCCATCAGTGATTCGGACAGGCGAACCGGGGAGCTGTTTTTT. Translating it yields CAISDSDRRTGELFF.

This clone was observed a single time. The chain joins TRBV30 to TRBJ2-7; D may match TRBD1 or TRBD2 (5 bases each). Germline CDR1 is GTSNPN and CDR2 is SVGIG (reference sequence). This CDR3 spans 12 amino acids. V gave up 4 bases and J gave up 2 bases, with 9 bases separating them. Here the CDR3 reads CAWNTGPYEQYF. Here the CDR3 DNA reads TGTGCCTGGAACACGGGGCCCTACGAGCAGTACTTC. Full variable domain (remainder filled in from reference TRBV30 and TRBJ2-7): SQTIHQWPATLVQPVGSPLSLECTVEGTSNPNLYWYRQAAGRGLQLLFYSVGIGQISSEVPQNLSASRPQDRQFILSSKKLLLSDSGFYLCAWNTGPYEQYFGPGTRLTVT.

This chain uses TRBV19 with TRBJ2-5; D not certain. This CDR3 is built from 13 residues. Trimming stripped 6 bases from V and 1 base from J, with 9 bases between. The germline gives CDR1 LNHDA, CDR2 SQIVND (reference sequence). The DNA for the CDR3 is TGTGCCAGTAGATCCCTAGGCCAAGAGACCCAGTACTTC. Translated, it gives CASRSLGQETQYF.

The chain is built from TRBV5-4 and TRBJ2-7; 10 bases are a match to TRBD2. Germline V gives CDR1 SGHNT, CDR2 YYREEE (reference sequence). The CDR3 totals 17 residues. V lost 0 bases and J lost 7; bases outside the gene matches: 13. As DNA, the CDR3 is TGTGCCAGCAGCTTGGGTGGCTCAGCGGGAGGGCCCCTTGAGCAGTACTTC. Translation: CASSLGGSAGGPLEQYF.

A note on this clone: Mismatch with germline at one junction end may stem from a read error. The same CDR3 also results from other DNA sequences found in this sample. V and J are TRBV18 and TRBJ1-1; the D is unclear. CDR3 length: 14 residues. Per the germline V gene, CDR1 is KGHSH and CDR2 is LQKENI. The CDR3 reads CASSPGGVNTEAFF. In DNA, the CDR3 is TGCGCCAGCTCCCCCGGCGGGGTGAACACTGAAGCTTTCTTT.

The chain couples TRBV5-4 to TRBJ1-2; D is uncertain. Germline V gene lookup returns CDR1 SGHNT and CDR2 YYREEE (reference sequence). Trimming took 4 bases from V and 1 from J, leaving 8 bases between them. The CDR3 contains 13 residues. Written as DNA, the CDR3 is TGTGCCAGCAGCAGGGAACATAACTATGGCTACACCTTC. Translated, it gives CASSREHNYGYTF.

The genes are TRBV18 and TRBJ2-7, with TRBD2 as a possible D gene (5 bases). This CDR3 is built from 14 residues. Trimming took off 5 bases at V and 9 bases at J, with 20 bases between the two ends. CDR1 is KGHSH and CDR2 is LQKENI in the germline V gene. The CDR3 loop reads CASSEGSQVKGQYF. The CDR3 bases are TGTGCCAGCTCAGAGGGCTCTCAGGTTAAGGGGCAGTACTTC.

The V call is TRBV21-1, the J call TRBJ2-7; the table's D call, TRBD2, has no DNA check behind it. TRBV21-1 constitutes a pseudogene. This CDR3 has 16 amino acids. This chain's CDR3 is CASSTGTSGSSYEQYF. The CDR3 coding sequence is TGTGCCAGCAGCACAGGGACTAGCGGGAGCTCCTACGAGCAGTACTTC.

CDR3 in amino acids: CASSPGQGRHYSNQPQHF. The CDR3 bases are TGTGCCAGTAGTCCTGGACAGGGTCGCCATTATAGCAATCAGCCCCAGCATTTT. The chain uses TRBV19 and TRBJ1-5, with TRBD1 matching over 8 bases. Trimming at V came to 5 bases and at J to 0 bases, leaving 12 bases not matched to a gene. CDR3 length: 18 residues. CDR1 LNHDA and CDR2 SQIVND come from the germline V gene (reference sequence).

This chain's CDR3 is CASRGSQVNEKLFF. As DNA, the CDR3 is TGTGCCAGCAGGGGATCACAGGTTAATGAAAAACTGTTTTTT. The chain combines TRBV25-1 with TRBJ1-4, with D possibly being TRBD1 (5 bases). CDR3 length equals 14 residues. Germline V CDR1 and CDR2: MGHDK, SYGVNS. V was trimmed by 6 bases and J by 4 bases, leaving 12 bases between them.

The CDR3 protein is CASTGEAYEQYF. The CDR3 region has the DNA TGCGCCAGCACCGGGGAGGCCTACGAGCAGTACTTC. J is TRBJ2-7 and V is TRBV23-1; a weak D match, TRBD2 (6 bases). TRBV23-1 is designated an ORF whose function remains uncertain. The V gene lost 7 bases and the J gene lost 2 bases, with 9 bases spanning the gap. The CDR3 totals 12 residues.